The 5 T cell receptor beta chains below all came from one sample that was sequenced in a study of PD-1 blockade in classical Hodgkin lymphoma. The time point denotes: newly diagnosed, previously untreated cHL patient sample. TCRdb's table, derived via immunoSEQ multiplex PCR, lists solely in-frame clones and lacks some. Here the sample spans 30,000 to 35,000 clones, 85% to 95% being singletons. The material sequenced was peripheral blood mononuclear cells (PBMCs). The source is a human donor with classical Hodgkin lymphoma.

V is TRBV19 and J is TRBJ2-7, with 8 bases aligning to TRBD1. This CDR3 has 13 residues. With V trimmed by 9 bases and J by 7 bases, 11 bases remained unmatched. CDR1 is LNHDA, CDR2 SQIVND, per germline (reference sequence). CDR3 DNA: TGTGCCAGAGGACAGGGTCTTTTGAGGGAGCAGTACTTC. Translation: CARGQGLLREQYF.

The CDR3 loop is CASSYEGWDTEAFF. In DNA form, the CDR3 reads TGTGCCAGCAGTTACGAGGGCTGGGACACTGAAGCTTTCTTT. This sequence joins TRBV6-6 and TRBJ1-1; D gene ambiguous. Germline CDR1 and CDR2: MNHNY and SVGAGI (reference sequence). The CDR3 length is 14 residues. The V end lost 2 bases, the J end lost 3 bases, and 10 bases lay between the germline ends.

The sample holds one count of this clone. This chain uses TRBV5-1 with TRBJ2-1, with D possibly TRBD2 on 5 matching bases. Germline V CDR1 and CDR2: SGHRS, YFSETQ. The germline V and J ends were trimmed by 0 bases and 1 base, with 8 bases remaining between them. The CDR3 runs 15 residues. The CDR3 reads CASSLGGSSYNEQFF. Here the CDR3 DNA reads TGCGCCAGCAGCTTGGGTGGGAGTTCCTACAATGAGCAGTTCTTC.

V gene TRBV4-3 combines with J gene TRBJ1-2, with 8 bases that match TRBD1. The CDR3 runs to 18 residues. Germline CDR1 LGHNA, CDR2 YSLEER. The junction had 12 bases not matched to a gene; V was cut back by 0 bases and J by 3 bases. As DNA, the CDR3 is TGCGCCAGCAGCCAAGATTTATCAGGGGGCGACGTGGACTATGGCTACACCTTC. Protein sequence: CASSQDLSGGDVDYGYTF.

The genes are TRBV28 and TRBJ2-5; D might be TRBD2 (5 bases). V lost 5 bases to trimming and J lost 4 bases, with 17 bases between them. CDR3 length: 15 residues. Germline CDR1 reads MDHEN; CDR2 reads SYDVKM. The CDR3: CASSVGLVPGETQYF. The CDR3 DNA reads TGTGCCAGCAGTGTTGGACTGGTCCCAGGAGAGACCCAGTACTTC.